This T cell receptor (beta chain) was identified during a study of blood T cells in healthy people across ages. Germline V CDR1 and CDR2: MNHEY, SMNVEV (reference sequence). V shed 6 bases and J 3 bases; nucleotides not matched to a gene: 8. CDR3 length equals 14 residues. This clonotype was observed at least ten times. Combining a sample-barcoded 5' primer with a J-beta primer mix, a second PCR ran for 7 to 11 cycles. TCRdb reanalysed the 5' RACE reads using MiXCR and keeps one entry per CDR3 protein. The sample has roughly 680,000 distinct CDR3 sequences; over 40% are singletons. Sequencing was done on a sample of blood. The clonotype comes from an elderly woman in good health. The rearrangement links TRBV27 to TRBJ2-7; TRBD1 agrees at 7 bases. As DNA, the CDR3 is TGTGCCAGCAGGAGGGACAGCCCGAACTACGAGCAGTACTTC. Translation: CASRRDSPNYEQYF.